The rows below give T cell receptor beta chains drawn from one sample of a study of T cell responses to AZD1222 COVID-19 vaccine. Sequencing used immunoSEQ multiplex PCR; TCRdb keeps in-frame clones, though not all of them. This table holds 110,000 or so clones, around 89% found once. The sequencing used peripheral blood, collected 28 days after the second AZD1222 dose. The source of these receptors is an adult who received the AZD1222 COVID-19 vaccine. The CDR3 runs from the conserved cysteine through the conserved F or W. D genes are given only for firm matches. Expanded clones get a size class; other rows say once, few or many, or leave the size out.

abundance	j_gene	v_gene	d_gene	CDR3aa	CDR3nt
NA	TRBJ2-2	TRBV2	NA	CASENTGELFF	TGTGCCAGCGAGAACACCGGGGAGCTGTTTTTT
once	TRBJ2-3	TRBV12-5	TRBD2	CASGSGGRATTDTQYF	TGTGCTAGTGGTTCCGGCGGGAGGGCCACAACAGATACGCAGTATTTT
NA	TRBJ2-3	TRBV10-3	TRBD2	CAISESGIAGGTDTQYF	TGTGCCATCAGTGAGTCTGGGATAGCGGGGGGCACAGATACGCAGTATTTT
NA	TRBJ1-1	TRBV7-8	NA	CASDFLGNTEAFF	TGTGCCAGCGATTTCCTGGGGAACACTGAAGCTTTCTTT
NA	TRBJ2-1	TRBV7-9	NA	CASTDIGSYNEQFF	TGTGCCAGCACCGATATAGGTTCCTACAATGAGCAGTTCTTC
few	TRBJ1-1	TRBV4-1	NA	CASSQEGRENTEAFF	TGCGCCAGCAGCCAAGAAGGACGGGAGAACACTGAAGCTTTCTTT
NA	TRBJ2-7	TRBV9	TRBD1	CASSPGTGNPYEQYF	TGTGCCAGCAGTCCCGGGACAGGGAATCCCTACGAGCAGTACTTC
NA	TRBJ2-1	TRBV7-9	NA	CASSLRAPGYEQFF	TGTGCCAGCAGCTTACGTGCCCCCGGATATGAGCAGTTCTTC
NA	TRBJ2-7	TRBV5-6	TRBD2	CASSSSRTRGGVREQYF	TGTGCCAGCAGCTCTTCCCGGACCCGGGGAGGGGTACGGGAGCAGTACTTC
NA	TRBJ2-7	TRBV2	NA	CASSERNLSYEQYF	TGTGCCAGCAGTGAGAGGAACCTCTCCTACGAGCAGTACTTC
NA	TRBJ1-1	TRBV2	NA	CASSEAGAAHRDAFF	TGTGCCAGCAGTGAAGCAGGGGCAGCCCACCGGGACGCTTTCTTT
NA	TRBJ1-2	TRBV7-2	NA	CASSLARAGLGGYGYTF	TGTGCCAGCAGCTTAGCGAGGGCAGGGCTAGGGGGCTATGGCTACACCTTC
NA	TRBJ2-7	TRBV11-2	TRBD2	CASSLDPHLGGRAYEQYF	TGTGCCAGCAGCTTAGATCCCCACTTGGGCGGGAGGGCCTACGAGCAGTACTTC
NA	TRBJ1-1	TRBV19	TRBD1	CASHIQGAYTEAFF	TGTGCCAGTCACATTCAGGGGGCGTACACTGAAGCTTTCTTT
NA	TRBJ1-1	TRBV12-3/TRBV12-4	NA	CASSLGANTEAFF	TGTGCCAGCAGTTTAGGGGCCAACACTGAAGCTTTCTTT
NA	TRBJ2-7	TRBV7-8	TRBD2	CASSWTSGSSYEQYF	TGTGCCAGCAGCTGGACTAGCGGGAGCTCCTACGAGCAGTACTTC
NA	TRBJ1-2	TRBV18	NA	CASSLGSGSYGYTF	TGTGCCAGCTCACTTGGGTCGGGGAGCTATGGCTACACCTTC
NA	TRBJ2-3	TRBV24-1	NA	CATSFSRTDTQYF	TGTGCCACCAGTTTTTCCCGCACAGATACGCAGTATTTT
NA	TRBJ1-3	TRBV9	NA	CASSAEGIGNTIYF	TGTGCCAGCAGCGCGGAGGGGATCGGAAACACCATATATTTT
NA	TRBJ2-4	TRBV7-2	TRBD1	CASRSPGTGGKNIQYF	TGTGCCAGCAGATCACCTGGGACAGGGGGCAAAAACATTCAGTACTTC
NA	TRBJ1-1	TRBV6-4	TRBD1	CASSDMAGGTEAFF	TGTGCCAGCAGTGACATGGCAGGGGGCACTGAAGCTTTCTTT
once	TRBJ1-1	TRBV27	NA	CASSRRQEVGTEAFF	TGTGCCAGCAGTCGGCGGCAGGAAGTAGGGACTGAAGCTTTCTTT
NA	TRBJ1-4	TRBV6-5	TRBD1	CASSYSGGTGGEKLFF	TGTGCCAGCAGTTACTCGGGCGGGACAGGGGGGGAAAAACTGTTTTTT
NA	TRBJ1-4	TRBV5-6	NA	CASSSGPNEKLFF	TGTGCCAGCAGCTCGGGGCCTAATGAAAAACTGTTTTTT
NA	TRBJ2-5	TRBV19	TRBD2	CASSTTASGKETQYF	TGTGCCAGTAGTACCACTGCTAGCGGAAAAGAGACCCAGTACTTC
once	TRBJ1-5	TRBV13	NA	CASSFGKGNQPQHF	TGTGCCAGCAGCTTCGGCAAGGGCAATCAGCCCCAGCATTTT
NA	TRBJ1-1	TRBV27	NA	CASGIYQMNTEAFF	TGTGCCAGCGGGATTTATCAAATGAACACTGAAGCTTTCTTT
NA	TRBJ2-1	TRBV3-1/TRBV3-2	TRBD2	CASSPGGALEQFF	TGTGCCAGCAGCCCCGGGGGGGCTCTTGAGCAGTTCTTC
NA	TRBJ1-1	TRBV30	NA	CAWGGVGATEAFF	TGTGCCTGGGGAGGGGTAGGGGCCACTGAAGCTTTCTTT
NA	TRBJ1-1	TRBV6-5	TRBD1	CASSNHDRGNTEAFF	TGTGCCAGCAGTAACCATGACAGGGGGAACACTGAAGCTTTCTTT
NA	TRBJ1-1	TRBV14	NA	CASSQRFGDSLNTEAFF	TGTGCCAGCAGCCAAAGATTTGGTGACAGCCTGAACACTGAAGCTTTCTTT